The present entry profiles one T cell receptor (beta chain) with its context. No antigen is known for it. Per-nucleotide qualities are absent, and no much larger clonotype sits a single base away. This sample is part of a study of blood T cell repertoires in COVID-19 (dated by TCRdb to between 2020 and 2021). Background on the whole study: Samples from collaborators originated in the United States, Italy and Spain and spanned both the acute and convalescent phases of COVID-19. The prospective study material was composed of cDNA or gDNA derived from T cells, B-cell-depleted T cells, or PBMCs. The dataset comprised deeply sampled blood TCRbeta repertoires from subjects exposed to, actively infected with, or recovered from COVID-19. The sample metadata nearly always contained a de-identified subject ID, COVID-19 status, age in years and sex. The samples were drawn from two sources: the first 160 participants of the ongoing ImmuneRACE study, and over 1,000 subjects contributed by 6 global collaborators. Where available, HLA class I and class II types were taken from metadata supplied by the sample provider and were not determined by assay-based typing. A freely available public database, intended as a resource for researchers studying the immune response to SARS-CoV-2, is where the repertoires were released. The study at large found these results: The quantity of clinical and demographic metadata differed by source and by participant and was supplied without curation.

TCRbeta CDR3 regions were amplified from genomic DNA using the immunoSEQ Assay, a bias-controlled multiplex PCR. The paper's processing steps were these. The number of nucleated cells in each sample was estimated from the amplification of reference gene primers within the assay. To quantify the absolute abundance of each unique TCRbeta CDR3 rearrangement, sequence reads were collapsed and filtered. For each sample, productive Simpson clonality was calculated as the square root of Simpson's diversity index over productive rearrangements. TCRdb mirrors the immuneACCESS table, restricted to in-frame sequences. Some clones are absent from its copies; in checked studies, under half trace to an unresolved V gene, and the reason for the others is unknown. V, J and clone size reflect that table, while D and trimming were determined from the DNA. This sample comprises some 320,000 clones, roughly 89% of them detected only once. The ten largest clones represent 2.9% of the sample.

Its CDR3 holds 15 amino acids, cysteine through phenylalanine. Solely the CDR3 DNA is kept, with 45 bases framed from the first base. Looking up the germline V gene yields CDR1 SGHRS and CDR2 YFSETQ. At the junction V is shortened by 0 bases and J by 3 bases; bases outside the gene matches: 3. Participants in the prospective study were aged about 18 to 95 years, lived in about two dozen United States geographic areas, and enrolled through a virtual design. To assign participants to cohorts, the prospective study relied on clinical history that participants themselves reported in a screening survey and a study questionnaire. Exposed participants had been in contact with someone with a PCR-confirmed or clinician-diagnosed COVID-19 case within 2 weeks of study entry. Each participant in the prospective study had whole blood, serum and a nasopharyngeal or oropharyngeal swab collected by mobile phlebotomists. Participants in the prospective study had the option to provide additional blood draws and questionnaires over a roughly 2-month period. Before DNA extraction, blood samples from the prospective study were shipped at room temperature or frozen.

The sample taken for sequencing was PBMCs or T cells enriched from blood (not recorded which). This TCR was recovered from a woman aged 50 to 60 who had been exposed to COVID-19. This chain joins TRBV5-1 to TRBJ2-1; TRBD2 fits 7 bases in the junction. CDR3 sequence: CASSLAGTIYNEQFF. The DNA is as follows: TGCGCCAGCAGCTTGGCCGGGACTATCTACAATGAGCAGTTCTTC.